The clone carrying this T cell receptor (beta chain) was detected once. Assay used: immunoSEQ multiplex PCR; TCRdb lists only in-frame clones, some missing. Here the sample spans some 100,000 clones, around 90% being singletons. This sample was taken from a study of T cell changes during pregnancy in multiple sclerosis. Germline V gene lookup returns CDR1 SNHLY and CDR2 FYNNEI. CDR3 size: 12 residues. V shed 4 bases and J shed 8 bases, with 9 bases lying between them. The sequencing here drew on peripheral blood, taken in the second trimester of pregnancy. This receptor was taken from a female donor with multiple sclerosis, enrolled in a pregnancy study. The chain recombines TRBV2 with TRBJ2-1, with D maybe TRBD1 (5 bases). Written as DNA, the CDR3 is TGTGCCAGCAGTGTGGCAGGGTATGAGCAGTTCTTC. It specifies CASSVAGYEQFF.